This is a list of T cell receptor beta chains from one sample in a study of blood T cell repertoires in COVID-19. Here immunoSEQ multiplex PCR was the method, and the copy in TCRdb shows in-frame clones only, minus some. Of some 160,000 clones detected, approximately 91% appear once; the ten largest clones hold about 5%. The sequencing input was peripheral blood. These receptors were obtained from a young man with COVID-19, enrolled during active disease. CDR3s include the opening cysteine and the closing phenylalanine or tryptophan. D genes are given only for firm matches. A clone size is listed for some rows: how often the clone was seen (once, few, many), or a class if it is expanded.

cdr3_aa cdr3_nt j_call clone_size d_call v_call
CASSQGLAGLYEQYF TGCGCCAGCAGCCAAGGACTAGCGGGTCTCTACGAGCAGTACTTC TRBJ2-7 few TRBD2 TRBV4-3
CASSRGDLAKNIQYF TGTGCCAGCAGCAGGGGAGACCTAGCCAAAAACATTCAGTACTTC TRBJ2-4 - - TRBV6-5
CARVLCASSLRRQPQHF - TRBJ1-5 - - TRBV11-3
CASSLRGRGLSGNTIYF TGTGCCAGCAGTTTAAGGGGCAGGGGGCTGTCTGGAAACACCATATATTTT TRBJ1-3 - TRBD1 TRBV28
CASSSRSPNTEAFF TGTGCCAGCAGTTCGCGGTCACCGAACACTGAAGCTTTCTTT TRBJ1-1 - - TRBV2
CATTGEYRNQPQHF TGTGCCACCACGGGGGAATATAGGAATCAGCCCCAGCATTTT TRBJ1-5 once - TRBV19
CASSYGRKNYEQYF TGTGCCAGCAGTTACGGGCGCAAGAACTACGAGCAGTACTTC TRBJ2-7 - - TRBV6-5
CASSHRQGGTEAFF TGTGCCAGCAGCCACAGACAGGGAGGCACTGAAGCTTTCTTT TRBJ1-1 - TRBD1 TRBV14
CASSIAYQPQHF TGTGCCAGTAGTATAGCCTATCAGCCCCAGCATTTT TRBJ1-5 - - TRBV19
CASSVAGQGYNNEQFF TGTGCCAGCAGCGTAGCTGGGCAGGGGTATAACAATGAGCAGTTCTTC TRBJ2-1 once - TRBV9
CASSQDTRNEQYF TGCGCCAGCAGCCAAGACACGAGGAACGAGCAGTACTTC TRBJ2-7 - - TRBV4-1
CATREGLDSNQPQHF TGTGCCACCCGGGAGGGCTTAGATAGCAATCAGCCCCAGCATTTT TRBJ1-5 - - TRBV19
CASSMRQLNQPQHF TGTGCCAGTAGTATGCGGCAGTTGAATCAGCCCCAGCATTTT TRBJ1-5 - - TRBV19
CATSDLVGHNRGPYNEQFF TGTGCCACCAGTGATCTCGTTGGCCATAACAGGGGCCCATACAATGAGCAGTTCTTC TRBJ2-1 - TRBD1 TRBV24-1
CASSPQGDKNIQYF TGTGCCAGCAGCCCCCAGGGGGACAAAAACATTCAGTACTTC TRBJ2-4 - TRBD1 TRBV7-2
CASSWGQGNYGYTF TGTGCCAGCAGCTGGGGACAGGGGAACTATGGCTACACCTTC TRBJ1-2 - TRBD1 TRBV5-6
CASSIAVSNQPQHF TGTGCCAGTAGTATAGCAGTTAGCAATCAGCCCCAGCATTTT TRBJ1-5 - - TRBV19
CASSMRGILAGGNNEQFF TGTGCCAGTAGTATGAGGGGTATACTAGCGGGAGGGAACAATGAGCAGTTCTTC TRBJ2-1 - TRBD2 TRBV19
CAWSSVRAIYEQYF TGTGCCTGGAGTTCGGTCAGGGCGATCTACGAGCAGTACTTC TRBJ2-7 - - TRBV30
CASSLLARRVDTQYF TGTGCCAGCAGCTTGCTTGCTAGACGTGTTGATACGCAGTATTTT TRBJ2-3 - - TRBV5-8
CASGLTRAGGHRDYNSPLHF TGTGCTAGTGGTTTGACCCGGGCAGGGGGCCACAGGGACTATAATTCACCCCTCCACTTT TRBJ1-6 - TRBD1 TRBV12-5
CASSLTIKTVAGSSYEQYF TGCGCCAGCAGCTTAACAATAAAAACCGTAGCGGGGAGCTCCTACGAGCAGTACTTC TRBJ2-7 - TRBD2 TRBV4-1
CASSRQGGGYEQYF TGTGCCAGCAGTCGACAGGGAGGTGGCTACGAGCAGTACTTC TRBJ2-7 - - TRBV7-8
CAIPDRPEGGYTF TGTGCCATCCCGGACAGGCCCGAGGGGGGCTACACCTTC TRBJ1-2 - TRBD1 TRBV13
CASSYSDSTGELFF TGTGCCAGCAGTTACTCGGACAGCACCGGGGAGCTGTTTTTT TRBJ2-2 - - TRBV6-6
CASSLASTPWNEQFF TGTGCCAGCAGCTTAGCGTCCACTCCATGGAATGAGCAGTTCTTC TRBJ2-1 - - TRBV7-6
CASSNLAGGDNEQFF TGTGCCAGCAGCAATCTAGCGGGGGGCGACAATGAGCAGTTCTTC TRBJ2-1 - TRBD2 TRBV6-4
CASSYTPATNEKLFF TGTGCCAGCAGTTACACGCCAGCAACTAATGAAAAACTGTTTTTT TRBJ1-4 - - TRBV6-5
CATSGQGGETQYF TGTGCCACCAGCGGACAGGGGGGGGAGACCCAGTACTTC TRBJ2-5 - TRBD1 TRBV15
CASSYRLAGEIGSTGELFF TGTGCCAGCAGTTACCGGCTAGCGGGAGAGATAGGGAGCACCGGGGAGCTGTTTTTT TRBJ2-2 - TRBD2 TRBV6-2/TRBV6-3
CASSSTGGPSSTDTQYF TGTGCCAGCAGCTCGACAGGGGGTCCTTCTAGCACAGATACGCAGTATTTT TRBJ2-3 once TRBD1 TRBV7-3
CASSEYHPRAYNEQFF TGTGCCAGCAGTGAATATCACCCGCGTGCCTACAATGAGCAGTTCTTC TRBJ2-1 - - TRBV2
CASSLRLAGREEQYF TGTGCCAGCAGTTTAAGGTTGGCAGGGCGTGAGGAGCAGTACTTC TRBJ2-7 - - TRBV27
CASTGTGINNEQFF TGTGCCAGCACGGGGACAGGGATAAACAATGAGCAGTTCTTC TRBJ2-1 - TRBD1 TRBV6-1
CASRKQGSTDTQYF TGTGCCAGTAGGAAACAGGGGAGCACAGATACGCAGTATTTT TRBJ2-3 - TRBD1 TRBV19
CASSESLAGGADTQYF TGCGCCAGCAGTGAGTCTCTAGCGGGAGGAGCAGATACGCAGTATTTT TRBJ2-3 - TRBD2 TRBV10-2
CASSVEPGGYGYTF TGTGCCAGCAGCGTAGAGCCAGGGGGCTATGGCTACACCTTC TRBJ1-2 - TRBD1 TRBV9
CASSSGAVYEQYF TGTGCCAGCAGCTCAGGGGCCGTTTACGAGCAGTACTTC TRBJ2-7 once - TRBV7-9
CASSFRGPVYNEQFF TGTGCCAGCAGTTTTCGCGGTCCGGTATACAATGAGCAGTTCTTC TRBJ2-1 - - TRBV28
CASSGQGGNQPQHF TGTGCCAGTAGCGGACAGGGAGGAAATCAGCCCCAGCATTTT TRBJ1-5 - TRBD1 TRBV19
CASSFPSQANTGELFF TGTGCCAGCAGCTTCCCCAGTCAGGCGAACACCGGGGAGCTGTTTTTT TRBJ2-2 - - TRBV7-2
CASSLVGTGDGNTIYF TGTGCCAGCAGCTTAGTTGGGACAGGGGATGGAAACACCATATATTTT TRBJ1-3 - TRBD1 TRBV7-8
CASSMGGPGEVYF TGTGCCAGCAGCATGGGGGGTCCCGGCGAAGTGTACTTC TRBJ2-7 once - TRBV28
CASKQGSGNTIYF TGTGCCAGCAAACAGGGGTCTGGAAACACCATATATTTT TRBJ1-3 - TRBD1 TRBV2
CASSLDPPDRVYEQYF TGTGCCAGCAGCTTAGATCCCCCAGACAGGGTGTACGAGCAGTACTTC TRBJ2-7 once TRBD1 TRBV11-2
CASTVSGELFF TGTGCCAGCACGGTCTCCGGGGAGCTGTTTTTT TRBJ2-2 - - TRBV25-1
CASSFGLTGTEAFF TGTGCCAGCAGCTTTGGTCTCACGGGGACTGAAGCTTTCTTT TRBJ1-1 - - TRBV7-8
CASQGSVGKSTEAFF TGTGCCAGCCAGGGGAGCGTGGGAAAGAGCACTGAAGCTTTCTTT TRBJ1-1 - - TRBV5-5
CASSYTGGNIQYF TGTGCCAGCAGTTATACCGGCGGAAACATTCAGTACTTC TRBJ2-4 - - TRBV6-5
CASSGGPLQGRETQYF TGTGCCAGCAGCGGAGGCCCCCTACAGGGGCGGGAGACCCAGTACTTC TRBJ2-5 - TRBD1 TRBV9
CSARRGGGCTF TGCAGTGCTAGACGGGGCGGGGGTTGCACCTTC TRBJ1-2 - - TRBV20-1
CASSGSGRSNEQFF TGTGCCAGTAGTGGGAGCGGGAGAAGCAATGAGCAGTTCTTC TRBJ2-1 - TRBD2 TRBV19